The rows below give T cell receptor beta chains drawn from one sample of a study of read filtering for tumor transcriptome and immune sequencing. Using its own MiXCR run on the reads, TCRdb lists one record per CDR3 protein. The data hold tens of thousands of distinct CDR3 sequences, with roughly 20% observed a single time. Sequencing was performed on a population of CD138-negative cells sorted from bone marrow. These receptors all come from a donor older than 35 with multiple myeloma. The CDR3 runs from the conserved cysteine through the conserved F or W. A D gene is named only where the DNA matches it firmly. Expanded clones are given a class, and other clones once, few, many or no size at all.

v_gene,abundance,j_gene,d_gene,CDR3nt,CDR3aa
TRBV20-1,NA,TRBJ2-1,NA,NA,CSAWASGSSYNELFF
TRBV5-6,NA,TRBJ2-7,NA,TGTGCCAGCAGCCATGGGGTGTCAGGGTCCAGCGACGAGCAGTACTTC,CASSHGVSGSSDEQYF
TRBV5-1,many,TRBJ2-1,TRBD2,TGCGCCAGCAGGTCTTCTAGCGGGGGGTACAATGAGCAGTTCTTC,CASRSSSGGYNEQFF
TRBV7-2,few,TRBJ2-2,NA,TGTGCCAGCAGCTACTTTCCGGGGGAGCTGTTTTTT,CASSYFPGELFF
TRBV10-3,few,TRBJ1-6,NA,TGTGCCATCAGTGAGTCGGGGAATTCACCCCTCCACTTT,CAISESGNSPLHF
TRBV2,many,TRBJ2-5,TRBD2,TGTGCCAGCACCCCTGCTGCTAGCGGGGGAGGGACCCAGTACTTC,CASTPAASGGGTQYF
TRBV7-8,many,TRBJ2-7,NA,TGTGCCAGCACCCCTTGGCAGGGGCCCTCCCACGAGCAGTACTTC,CASTPWQGPSHEQYF
TRBV3-1,NA,TRBJ1-1,TRBD1,TGTGCCTGCAGCCAAGAGACAGGGGTTTCGTGGACTGAAGCTTTCTTT,CACSQETGVSWTEAFF
TRBV24-1,many,TRBJ2-2,NA,TGTGCCACTCAGAGGGGACACGGGTACACCGGGGAGCTGTTTTTT,CATQRGHGYTGELFF
TRBV5-1,many,TRBJ2-6,NA,TGCGCCAGCAGCAAGTGGGGGGCAGGGGCCTCCTCTGGGGCCAACGTCCTGACTTTC,CASSKWGAGASSGANVLTF
TRBV4-1,few,TRBJ1-6,NA,TGCGCCAGCAGCCATCCAGGGGCATCCTATAATTCACCCCTCCACTTT,CASSHPGASYNSPLHF
TRBV5-1,many,TRBJ1-1,NA,TGCGCCAGCAGCTTAGACATCCCTGTATTGGCTGAAGCTTTCTTT,CASSLDIPVLAEAFF
TRBV20-1,NA,TRBJ1-1,NA,TGCAGTGCTAGAGACCCCAAAGGGCATGGCACTGAAGCTTTCTTT,CSARDPKGHGTEAFF
TRBV12-3/TRBV12-4,many,TRBJ1-5,NA,TGTGCCAGCAGTGTGGGCAGCAGCAATCAGCCCCAGCATTTT,CASSVGSSNQPQHF
TRBV5-1,many,TRBJ2-1,TRBD2,TGCGCCAGCAGCCAGGGACTAGCGGGAGGCTGGGAGCAGTTCTTC,CASSQGLAGGWEQFF
TRBV7-6,NA,TRBJ2-7,NA,TGTGCCAGCAGCTTGGGCAGTATCGGGACCTATGAGCAGTACTTC,CASSLGSIGTYEQYF
TRBV27,many,TRBJ2-3,NA,TGTGCCACCAGCAGGGCAGGGGCGCGCCCTTACTCAGATACGCAGTATTTT,CATSRAGARPYSDTQYF
TRBV4-1,many,TRBJ1-2,NA,TGCGCCAGCAGCCAAGATAACGAGGTCTATGGCTACACCTTC,CASSQDNEVYGYTF
TRBV5-5,many,TRBJ2-7,TRBD2,TGTGCCAGCAGCGGGACTCGGGAGGTGATCGAGCAGTACTTC,CASSGTREVIEQYF
TRBV20-1,many,TRBJ2-3,TRBD1,TGCAGTGCCCCGGACAGGGGGGCAGATACGCAGTATTTT,CSAPDRGADTQYF
TRBV20-1,once,TRBJ2-7,TRBD1,TGCAGTGCTAGACTACAGACAGGGGGAACCTACGAGCAGTACTTC,CSARLQTGGTYEQYF
TRBV27,many,TRBJ2-7,NA,TGTGCCAGCGGCAATCAGGGGACCTCCTACGAGCAGTACTTC,CASGNQGTSYEQYF
TRBV29-1,few,TRBJ2-3,NA,TGCAGCGTCTTAACAGATACGCAGTATTTT,CSVLTDTQYF
TRBV2,many,TRBJ2-3,TRBD1,TGTGCCAGCAGTGAAGCCGGACAGGGCAGACCCACAGATACGCAGTATTTT,CASSEAGQGRPTDTQYF
TRBV12-3/TRBV12-4,many,TRBJ1-1,NA,TGTGCCAGCAGCCCCTCCGGAAGGGTGGAAGCTTTCTTT,CASSPSGRVEAFF
TRBV6-1,few,TRBJ1-1,TRBD1,TGTGCCAGCACCCTAGACAGGGTCACTGAAGCTTTCTTT,CASTLDRVTEAFF
TRBV6-1,NA,TRBJ2-5,TRBD2,TGTGCCAACAGTGAATATGTACTAGCGGAAGAGACCCAGTACTTC,CANSEYVLAEETQYF
TRBV7-8,NA,TRBJ2-7,NA,TGTGCCAGCAGCTTGGCACTAGGAACGAGCTCCTACGAGCAGTACTTC,CASSLALGTSSYEQYF
TRBV30,many,TRBJ2-3,NA,TGTGCCTGGAGTGGGCGTAGTGTGGGTACGCAGTATTTT,CAWSGRSVGTQYF
TRBV12-3/TRBV12-4,many,TRBJ1-1,NA,TGTGCCGTATCCGGGAGAAACACTGAAGCTTTCTTT,CAVSGRNTEAFF
TRBV7-9,many,TRBJ1-4,NA,TGTGCCAGCAGCTTAGAGGGGGGGACTGAAAAACTGTTTTTT,CASSLEGGTEKLFF
TRBV5-1,many,TRBJ2-5,NA,TGCGCCAGCAGCTTGGGTCGCCAAGAGACCCAGTACTTC,CASSLGRQETQYF
TRBV24-1,many,TRBJ2-1,NA,TGTGCCACCAGTGACGAGGGGGGCTTCAACAATGAGCAGTTCTTC,CATSDEGGFNNEQFF
TRBV20-1,many,TRBJ1-6,NA,TGCAGTGCTAGAGATGGGCAAGGAGGGCCACCCCTCCACTTT,CSARDGQGGPPLHF
TRBV29-1,many,TRBJ1-1,TRBD1,TGCAGCGGGAGGGACAGGATGAACACTGAAGCTTTCTTT,CSGRDRMNTEAFF
TRBV20-1,NA,TRBJ1-3,TRBD1,TGCAGTGCTACCCGGACAGGGGGCATGTCTGGAAACACCATATATTTT,CSATRTGGMSGNTIYF
TRBV6-1,many,TRBJ2-3,NA,TGTGCCAGCAGAAACGGGGGCCGAGGAGGAGATACGCAGTATTTT,CASRNGGRGGDTQYF
TRBV28,once,TRBJ2-5,NA,TGTGCCAGCAGTTTATGGGGGAGAGAAAAAGAGACCCAGTACTTC,CASSLWGREKETQYF
TRBV20-1,NA,TRBJ2-3,NA,TGCAGTGCTAGTCACGGGATTTTCACAGATACGCAGTATTTT,CSASHGIFTDTQYF
TRBV2,NA,TRBJ2-2,TRBD2,TGTGCCAGCAGTGATGGTCTAGCGGGAGTCGGCACCGGGGAGCTGTTTTTT,CASSDGLAGVGTGELFF
TRBV19,NA,TRBJ2-7,TRBD2,TGTGCCAGTAGTATAGATGCGACTAGCGGGAGCTACGAGCAGTACTTC,CASSIDATSGSYEQYF
TRBV28,few,TRBJ1-2,NA,TGTGCCAGCAGTTTGGGGACAAGAGATGGCTACACCTTC,CASSLGTRDGYTF
TRBV5-1,many,TRBJ1-1,NA,TGCGCCAGCAGCTGGGACACCACGAACACTGAAGCTTTCTTT,CASSWDTTNTEAFF
TRBV20-1,few,TRBJ2-1,TRBD1,TGCAGTGCTAGAGATGGGGTGACAGGGAATAGTGAGCAGTTCTTC,CSARDGVTGNSEQFF
TRBV5-1,many,TRBJ2-2,NA,TGCGCCAGCAGCCCGGACAGACCGTCCACCGGGAAGCTGTTTTTT,CASSPDRPSTGKLFF
TRBV7-9,many,TRBJ2-5,NA,TGTGCCAACGGTCCACAAGAGACCCAGTACTTC,CANGPQETQYF
TRBV28,many,TRBJ2-4,NA,TGTGCCAGCAGTACCCTCGGGACTCATTCTGACATTCAGTACTTC,CASSTLGTHSDIQYF
TRBV11-3,many,TRBJ2-7,NA,TGTGCCAGCAGCTTAGGAACCGGGGTCTACGAGCAGTACTTC,CASSLGTGVYEQYF
TRBV28,few,TRBJ1-5,NA,TGTGCCAGCAGTCGACAAGGAGTGAATCAGCCCCAGCATTTT,CASSRQGVNQPQHF
TRBV18,many,TRBJ2-7,TRBD2,TGTGCCAGCTCACCACGGCTAGCGGGGGGGCAGGACTACGAGCAGTACTTC,CASSPRLAGGQDYEQYF
TRBV10-3,many,TRBJ2-7,TRBD1,TGTGCCACCACCGGGACAGGGAACTACGAGCAGTACTTC,CATTGTGNYEQYF
TRBV20-1,NA,TRBJ1-5,NA,TGCAGTGCTAAGGGGCCGGTAGGGCAGCCCCAGCATTTT,CSAKGPVGQPQHF
TRBV5-4,few,TRBJ2-7,NA,TGTGCCAGCAGCCGAACAGACCGCCACGAGCAGTACTTC,CASSRTDRHEQYF
TRBV29-1,many,TRBJ1-2,NA,TGCAGCGTGGGGATGGATGGCTACACCTTC,CSVGMDGYTF
TRBV4-1,many,TRBJ2-4,NA,TGCGCCAGCAGCCCCCGGGTCTTGCCCCTAATGGACATTCAGTACTTC,CASSPRVLPLMDIQYF
TRBV18,many,TRBJ2-1,NA,TGTGCCAGCTCACCAGCCGGAGCCCGGGGTTACAATGAGCAGTTCTTC,CASSPAGARGYNEQFF
TRBV7-3,many,TRBJ1-4,NA,TGTGCCAGCAGCAAACAGGGTGTTACTGAAAAACTGTTTTTT,CASSKQGVTEKLFF
TRBV2,many,TRBJ1-1,NA,TGTGCCAGCTACCTAAGGGGCGATGGCACTGAAGCTTTCTTT,CASYLRGDGTEAFF
TRBV7-2,many,TRBJ2-2,NA,TGTGCCAGCAGCCCGACAACCGTAGGAACCGGGGAGCTGTTTTTT,CASSPTTVGTGELFF
TRBV29-1,many,TRBJ2-1,NA,TGCAGCGTTGTTAACTCCATCGGCTACAATGAGCAGTTCTTC,CSVVNSIGYNEQFF